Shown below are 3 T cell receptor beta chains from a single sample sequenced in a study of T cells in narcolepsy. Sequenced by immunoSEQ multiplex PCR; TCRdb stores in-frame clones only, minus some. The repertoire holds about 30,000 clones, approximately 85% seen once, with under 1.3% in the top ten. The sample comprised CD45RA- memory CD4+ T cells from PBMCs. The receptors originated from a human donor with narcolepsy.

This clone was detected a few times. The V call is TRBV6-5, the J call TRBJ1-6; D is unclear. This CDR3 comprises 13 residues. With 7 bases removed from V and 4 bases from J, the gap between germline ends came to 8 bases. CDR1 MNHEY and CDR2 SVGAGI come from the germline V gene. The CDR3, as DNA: TGTGCCAGCACGGCGGAATATAATTCACCCCTCCACTTT. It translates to CASTAEYNSPLHF.

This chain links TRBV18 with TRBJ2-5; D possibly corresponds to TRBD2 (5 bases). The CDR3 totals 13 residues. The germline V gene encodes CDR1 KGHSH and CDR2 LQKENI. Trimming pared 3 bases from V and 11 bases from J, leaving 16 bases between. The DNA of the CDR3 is TGTGCCAGCTCACCGAGGCGTCAGGAGGAGCAGTACTTC. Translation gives CASSPRRQEEQYF.

CDR3: CASSLVGGGADTQYF. Here the CDR3 DNA reads TGTGCCAGCAGCTTGGTCGGGGGCGGGGCAGATACGCAGTATTTT. V and J are TRBV5-4 and TRBJ2-3; possibly TRBD1 or TRBD2 for D (6 bases each). V lost 0 bases, J lost 4 bases, and 12 bases lay in between. CDR3 length: 15 residues. Germline CDR1 and CDR2: SGHNT and YYREEE (reference sequence). Full variable domain (rest looked up from reference TRBV5-4 and TRBJ2-3): ETGVTQSPTHLIKTRGQQVTLRCSSQSGHNTVSWYQQALGQGPQFIFQYYREEENGRGNFPPRFSGLQFPNYSSELNVNALELDDSALYLCASSLVGGGADTQYFGPGTRLTVL.